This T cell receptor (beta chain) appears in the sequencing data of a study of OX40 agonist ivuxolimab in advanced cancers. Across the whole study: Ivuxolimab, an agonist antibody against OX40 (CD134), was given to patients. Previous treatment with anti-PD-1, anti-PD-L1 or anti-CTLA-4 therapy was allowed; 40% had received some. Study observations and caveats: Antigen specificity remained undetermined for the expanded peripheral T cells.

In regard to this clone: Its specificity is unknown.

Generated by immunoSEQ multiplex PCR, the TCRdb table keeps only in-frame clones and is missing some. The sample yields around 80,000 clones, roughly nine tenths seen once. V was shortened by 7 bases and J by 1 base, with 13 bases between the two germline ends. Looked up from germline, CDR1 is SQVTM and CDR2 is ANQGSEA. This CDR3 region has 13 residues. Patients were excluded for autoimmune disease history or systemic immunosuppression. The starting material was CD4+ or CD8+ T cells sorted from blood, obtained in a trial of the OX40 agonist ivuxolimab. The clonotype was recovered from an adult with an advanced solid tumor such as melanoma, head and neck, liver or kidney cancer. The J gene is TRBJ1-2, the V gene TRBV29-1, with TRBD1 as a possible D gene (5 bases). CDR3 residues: CSATGTLNYGYTF. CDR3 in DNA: TGCAGCGCTACCGGGACTCTTAACTATGGCTACACCTTC.